A single sample is the source of the 23 T cell receptor beta chains below, sequenced in a study of cytomegalovirus exposure and HLA in healthy donors. The PCR was carried out with 60 Vbeta primers and 13 Jbeta primers. The table came from immunoSEQ multiplex PCR; TCRdb's copy has only in-frame clones and leaves some out. This sample has over 200,000 clones, with around 88% found just once. The sample taken for sequencing was PBMCs. All receptors derive from a woman younger than 30 in good health and CMV-seronegative.

This clone was recorded only once. This rearrangement joins TRBV5-6 to TRBJ2-2, with D hard to call. Trimming shortened V by 4 bases and J by 1 base, and 23 bases separated the two germline ends. This CDR3 is 19 amino acids long. Looked up from germline, CDR1 is SGHDT and CDR2 is YYEEEE. The CDR3 here is CASSASAVGKLGNTGELFF. The CDR3 DNA is TGTGCCAGCAGCGCAAGCGCCGTAGGCAAACTCGGGAACACCGGGGAGCTGTTTTTT.

The V gene is TRBV30, the J gene TRBJ2-1; D is possibly TRBD1 (6 bases). Germline assignment: CDR1 GTSNPN and CDR2 SVGIG (reference sequence). The CDR3 loop spans 11 amino acids. V dropped 4 bases and J dropped 7 bases, with 8 bases sitting between them. The CDR3 region is CAWTQGNEQFF. For the CDR3, the DNA is TGTGCCTGGACCCAGGGGAATGAGCAGTTCTTC.

In this sample, this clone turned up a few times. The chain carries TRBV7-2 and TRBJ2-5; 8 bases are a match to TRBD2. The CDR3 length is 11 residues. CDR1 and CDR2 from the germline V gene are SGHTA and FQGNSA. V lost 11 bases and J lost 5; bases outside the gene matches: 4. The CDR3 is CAVGGAETQYF. CDR3 in DNA: TGTGCCGTCGGGGGGGCGGAGACCCAGTACTTC.

This chain joins TRBV7-2 and TRBJ2-7; no definite D call. Trimming stripped 3 bases from V and 3 bases from J, with 12 bases between. Germline V lookup: CDR1 SGHTA, CDR2 FQGNSA. The CDR3 length is 14 residues. CDR3: CASSFTTKDYEQYF. The DNA for the CDR3 is TGTGCCAGCAGCTTTACAACCAAAGACTACGAGCAGTACTTC.

This chain connects TRBV5-1 to TRBJ1-6; no clear D gene. The CDR3 runs 12 residues. The V gene lost 4 bases and the J gene lost 4 bases, with 3 bases spanning the gap. In germline, CDR1 is SGHRS, CDR2 YFSETQ. This chain's CDR3 is CASSLYNSPLHF. The CDR3 DNA sequence: TGCGCCAGCAGCCTGTATAATTCACCCCTCCACTTT.

The chain's CDR3 is CASSREGGYTF. CDR3 nucleotides: TGTGCCAGCAGCCGAGAGGGTGGCTACACCTTC. V is TRBV6-5 and J is TRBJ1-2, with D unresolved. Germline CDR1 and CDR2: MNHEY and SVGAGI. The V gene lost 6 bases and the J gene lost 7 bases, with 9 bases spanning the gap. The length of the CDR3 is 11 residues.

This chain uses TRBV6-5 with TRBJ1-5; 7 positions agree with TRBD1. The CDR3 totals 15 residues. The germline V gene has CDR1 MNHEY and CDR2 SVGAGI. V lost 4 bases to trimming and J lost 4 bases; unmatched junction nucleotides: 7. CDR3 nucleotide sequence: TGTGCCAGCAGTTCACAGGGGTTCGTGAATCAGCCCCAGCATTTT. It translates to CASSSQGFVNQPQHF.

J is TRBJ2-5 and V is TRBV19; D is perhaps TRBD1 (6 bases). The germline V gene has CDR1 LNHDA and CDR2 SQIVND (reference sequence). Trimming cost V 5 bases and J 2 bases, with 12 bases left between them. The CDR3 covers 14 residues. The CDR3 coding sequence is TGTGCCAGTAGTCCCTTGGACAGACAAGAGACCCAGTACTTC. Protein sequence: CASSPLDRQETQYF.

The J gene is TRBJ2-1, the V gene TRBV4-1; 12 nucleotides align to TRBD2. Germline CDR1 reads MGHRA; CDR2 reads YSYEKL. CDR3 size: 16 residues. V dropped 4 bases and J dropped 7; count of bases not matched to a gene: 8. In DNA form, the CDR3 reads TGCGCCAGCAGCCGAGAACTAGCGGGGGGTGTAAATGAGCAGTTCTTC. Translating it yields CASSRELAGGVNEQFF.

This clone was counted between two and nine times. V is TRBV6-1 and J is TRBJ1-5; 12 bases match TRBD1. Germline CDR1 is MNHNS and CDR2 is SASEGT. The CDR3 is made up of 15 amino acids. V was clipped by 4 bases and J by 5 bases; unmatched bases: 3. CDR3 in DNA: TGTGCCAGCAGTGTCGGGACAGGGGGCCATCAGCCCCAGCATTTT. The encoded protein is CASSVGTGGHQPQHF.

This sequence joins TRBV6-1 and TRBJ2-1, with TRBD2 identical over 8 bases. The germline CDR1 and CDR2 sequences are MNHNS and SASEGT. This CDR3 contains 16 residues. J was trimmed by 7 bases and V by 3 bases; bases with no gene match: 11. The CDR3 protein is CASSELPGGPANEQFF. The CDR3 coding sequence is TGTGCCAGCAGTGAGCTCCCGGGAGGGCCTGCGAATGAGCAGTTCTTC.

The chain joins TRBV21-1 to TRBJ2-7; the table's D call TRBD2 went unverified against the DNA. TRBV21-1 is reported as a pseudogene. This CDR3 region has 17 residues. CDR3 in DNA: TGTGCCAGCAGCAAAGATACTAGCGGGACAAGCTCCTACGAGCAGTACTTC. Amino acid sequence: CASSKDTSGTSSYEQYF.

V gene TRBV11-3 combines with J gene TRBJ2-2, with 10 bases that match TRBD2. Germline CDR1 is SGHNT and CDR2 is YENEEA. V gave up 6 bases and J gave up 5 bases; unmatched junction bases: 6. The CDR3 sequence is 15 residues long. DNA of the CDR3: TGTGCCAGCAGTTTAATAGCGGGAGGAACCGGGGAGCTGTTTTTT. This codes for CASSLIAGGTGELFF.

This clone was seen a single time. CDR3 in DNA: TGTGCCAGCAGCAGGAGGGGGGGCGGGCCCGGGGAGCTGTTTTTT. Translated, it gives CASSRRGGGPGELFF. The genes are TRBV5-4 and TRBJ2-2, with D perhaps TRBD2 (7 bases). Trimming removed 4 bases from V and 6 bases from J, with 16 bases in between. The CDR3 extends over 15 amino acids. Germline-derived CDR1 and CDR2 are SGHNT and YYREEE (reference sequence).

This clone was detected only once. The rearrangement links TRBV5-1 to TRBJ2-1, with TRBD2 identical over 11 bases. J gave up 2 bases and V 3 bases, and 4 bases lay outside the gene matches. Per germline, CDR1 SGHRS and CDR2 YFSETQ. The CDR3 runs to 16 residues. The CDR3 DNA reads as TGCGCCAGCAGCTGGGAGACTAGCGGGGCCTACAATGAGCAGTTCTTC. It encodes CASSWETSGAYNEQFF.

The chain employs TRBV5-1 and TRBJ2-1; TRBD2 matches 7 bases. V trimming: 3 bases; J trimming: 5 bases; junction bases outside the gene matches: 2. Germline V gene sequence: CDR1 SGHRS, CDR2 YFSETQ. This CDR3 region has 13 residues. In nucleotides, the CDR3 is TGCGCCAGCAGCTCGGGGACTAACAATGAGCAGTTCTTC. As protein: CASSSGTNNEQFF. Full variable domain (rest looked up from reference TRBV5-1 and TRBJ2-1): KAGVTQTPRYLIKTRGQQVTLSCSPISGHRSVSWYQQTPGQGLQFLFEYFSETQRNKGNFPGRFSGRQFSNSRSEMNVSTLELGDSALYLCASSSGTNNEQFFGPGTRLTVL.

The V and J genes are TRBV15 and TRBJ2-2, with 9 bases that match TRBD1. CDR3 length equals 16 residues. The junction had 7 bases not matched to a gene; V was cut back by 2 bases and J by 6 bases. Germline-derived CDR1 and CDR2 are LNHNV and YYDKDF (reference sequence). For the CDR3, the DNA is TGTGCCACCAGCAGACTGGTCGGACAGGGGTCCGGGGAGCTGTTTTTT. Amino acids: CATSRLVGQGSGELFF.

This chain links TRBV7-2 with TRBJ1-3, with D possibly being TRBD1 (6 bases). Looked up from germline, CDR1 is SGHTA and CDR2 is FQGNSA. The V end lost 4 bases, the J end lost 5 bases, and 12 bases lay between the germline ends. CDR3 length equals 14 residues. The CDR3 DNA reads as TGTGCCAGCAGCTCCGGACAGCCAAGAAACACCATATATTTT. Translated: CASSSGQPRNTIYF.

This chain uses TRBV5-1 with TRBJ2-3; TRBD2 matches at 9 bases. After removal of 2 bases from V and 2 bases from J, the junction contained 6 bases not matched to a gene. Germline values: CDR1 SGHRS, CDR2 YFSETQ. This CDR3 comprises 16 residues. CDR3 sequence: CASSLRASGNTDTQYF. The CDR3 nucleotides are TGCGCCAGCAGCTTAAGGGCTAGCGGGAACACAGATACGCAGTATTTT.

V usage is TRBV5-8 and J usage is TRBJ2-1, with D maybe TRBD1 (6 bases). This CDR3 region has 15 residues. CDR1 SGHTS and CDR2 YDEGEE come from the germline V gene. Trimming removed 2 bases at V and 1 base at J, with 10 bases between. In DNA, the CDR3 is TGTGCCAGCAGCTTCCGAGGGGGATCCTACAATGAGCAGTTCTTC. As protein: CASSFRGGSYNEQFF.

The chain couples TRBV23-1 to TRBJ2-2; 7 bases agree with TRBD2. TRBV23-1 counts as an open reading frame of uncertain function. The CDR3 totals 21 residues. Losses at the gene ends were 6 bases for V and 7 bases for J; bases not matched to a gene: 29. CDR3 nucleotide sequence: TGCGCCAGCAGCCCCGGGGTATCTAGCGGAGGACCCTACTCAGCGGACGGGGAGCTGTTTTTT. Amino acids: CASSPGVSSGGPYSADGELFF.

This clone was picked up one time. V and J are TRBV19 and TRBJ1-2; D gene ambiguous. The CDR3 has 15 amino acids. The V gene's germline CDR1 is LNHDA and CDR2 SQIVND (reference sequence). The V end was cut by 3 bases, the J end by 0 bases, with 11 bases between. CDR3 protein: CASSIPSRSNYGYTF. CDR3 bases: TGTGCCAGTAGTATTCCGTCCAGGTCTAACTATGGCTACACCTTC.

CDR3 in amino acids: CASSLGSWGDGYTF. The CDR3, as DNA: TGCGCCAGCAGCTTGGGTTCTTGGGGGGATGGCTACACCTTC. V usage is TRBV5-1 and J usage is TRBJ1-2, with a weak D call TRBD1 (5 bases). Between the trimmed V and J ends, which lost 0 bases and 6 bases, there was a span of 12 bases. CDR3 size: 14 residues. CDR1 is SGHRS, CDR2 YFSETQ, per germline.